Presented here are 18 T cell receptor beta chains from one specimen sequenced in a study of T-cell reconstitution after alpha-beta-depleted transplantation in children. As it was prepared, the TCRbeta library received unique molecular identifiers. MiXCR was run by TCRdb on the PCR reads, yielding one entry per CDR3 protein. The top ten clones hold approximately 80% of a sample with 700 to 950 distinct CDR3 sequences, 65% to 70% of them seen once. This sample comprised PBMCs, mostly from graft donor cells, obtained 60 days after TCRalphabeta/CD19-depleted stem cell transplant. These receptors came from a male patient under 10 years old who had a stem cell transplant for acute lymphoblastic leukemia, so the T cells may come from the graft donor.

J is TRBJ2-3 and V is TRBV2; D uncertain. The ends were cut back, 2 bases at V and 5 bases at J, with 14 bases in the middle. The CDR3 has 15 residues. In germline, CDR1 is SNHLY, CDR2 FYNNEI. The CDR3 DNA follows: TGTGCCAGCAGTGAATTCGGGCGGCGAGAAGATACGCAGTATTTT. It is translated as CASSEFGRREDTQYF. Full variable domain (rest looked up from reference TRBV2 and TRBJ2-3): EPEVTQTPSHQVTQMGQEVILRCVPISNHLYFYWYRQILGQKVEFLVSFYNNEISEKSEIFDDQFSVERPDGSNFTLKIRSTKLEDSAMYFCASSEFGRREDTQYFGPGTRLTVL.

The rearrangement links TRBV10-3 to TRBJ2-5, with unresolved D. The CDR3 has 13 amino acids. Germline CDR1 and CDR2: ENHRY and SYGVKD. The V and J ends lost 2 bases and 5 bases respectively, with 9 bases between them. The CDR3 DNA reads TGTGCCATCAGTGAGGAACATTCGGAGACCCAGTACTTC. This translates into CAISEEHSETQYF.

The rearrangement links TRBV14 to TRBJ2-3; D unclear. The CDR3 is 13 amino acids. Germline CDR1 and CDR2: SGHDN and FVKESK. V lost 1 base to trimming and J lost 3 bases, with 5 bases between them. The CDR3 sequence: CASSQVLTDTQYF. CDR3 sequence (DNA): TGTGCCAGCAGCCAAGTGTTAACAGATACGCAGTATTTT.

This clonotype is a singleton in its sample. This chain's CDR3 is CASSRQGPATQYF. DNA for the CDR3: TGCGCCAGCAGTAGACAGGGACCGGCGACCCAGTACTTC. The chain joins TRBV10-2 to TRBJ2-5; 7 bases are shared with TRBD1. The germline CDR1 and CDR2 sequences are WSHSY and SAAADI. The CDR3 spans 13 residues. The junction had 7 bases not matched to a gene; V was cut back by 5 bases and J by 7 bases.

The chain has TRBV4-1 and TRBJ2-7; a weak D match, TRBD1 (6 bases). Germline V gene sequence: CDR1 MGHRA, CDR2 YSYEKL. CDR3 size: 14 residues. The V and J ends lost 6 bases and 2 bases respectively, with 14 bases between them. The CDR3 loop reads CASRQRTEAYEQYF. CDR3 DNA sequence: TGCGCCAGCAGACAAAGGACAGAAGCCTACGAGCAGTACTTC.

This clonotype was detected only a few times. The V gene is TRBV9, the J gene TRBJ2-1; TRBD2 agrees at 14 bases. CDR1 SGDLS and CDR2 YYNGEE come from the germline V gene. The V gene end was trimmed by 4 bases and the J gene end by 5 bases; junction bases not matched to a gene: 5. CDR3 size: 16 residues. CDR3 DNA: TGTGCCAGCAGCAATCCGGGACTAGCGGGAGACAATGAGCAGTTCTTC. It translates to CASSNPGLAGDNEQFF.

By share of the sample, this clonotype is hyperexpanded. The chain combines TRBV5-1 with TRBJ1-1; possibly TRBD1 for D (5 bases). Germline V gene sequence: CDR1 SGHRS, CDR2 YFSETQ. The CDR3 covers 14 residues. Trimming pared 3 bases from V and 0 bases from J, leaving 9 bases between. The CDR3 is CASSWGSMNTEAFF. CDR3 DNA sequence: TGCGCCAGCAGCTGGGGCTCCATGAACACTGAAGCTTTCTTT.

This clonotype was observed at least ten times. The chain couples TRBV3-1 to TRBJ2-1, with 8 bases that match TRBD1. Germline loops: CDR1 LGHDT, CDR2 YNNKEL (reference sequence). The CDR3 runs 17 residues. J was trimmed by 4 bases and V by 8 bases; bases with no gene match: 16. The CDR3 is CASSKQMGTGIYNEQFF. The CDR3 DNA follows: TGTGCCAGCTCCAAACAAATGGGGACAGGAATTTACAATGAGCAGTTCTTC.

This chain joins TRBV12-3 or TRBV12-4 and TRBJ2-1, with 8 bases matching TRBD2. The CDR3 is 19 amino acids. Trimming at V came to 11 bases and at J to 2 bases, leaving 23 bases not matched to a gene. The CDR3 protein is CAFCFGPVGGRIPYNEQFF. For the CDR3, the DNA is TGTGCCTTCTGTTTCGGGCCTGTCGGCGGGAGGATACCCTACAATGAGCAGTTCTTC.

The chain couples TRBV29-1 to TRBJ2-6; no definite D call. Germline CDR1 and CDR2: SQVTM and ANQGSEA. The length of the CDR3 is 14 residues. The V end lost 5 bases, the J end lost 0 bases, and 8 bases lay between the germline ends. DNA of the CDR3: TGCAGCGTTTGGTTGAGCTCTGGGGCCAACGTCCTGACTTTC. Translated: CSVWLSSGANVLTF.

The rearrangement uses TRBV4-3 and TRBJ1-1; D is unresolved. The CDR3 contains 15 residues. Germline V gene data show CDR1 as LGHNA and CDR2 as YSLEER. Trimming removed 0 bases at V and 1 base at J, with 9 bases between. This chain's CDR3 is CASSQDAVPNTEAFF. CDR3 nucleotide sequence: TGCGCCAGCAGCCAAGATGCAGTGCCGAACACTGAAGCTTTCTTT.

This clonotype counts as medium-sized. The chain carries TRBV20-1 and TRBJ2-1; D may be TRBD1 or TRBD2 (5 bases each). CDR3 length: 16 amino acids. CDR1 and CDR2 (germline): DFQATT, SNEGSKA (reference sequence). Trimming shortened V by 7 bases and J by 7 bases, and 26 bases separated the two germline ends. The CDR3 nucleotides are TGCAGTGAGATGGCCGCCACGGGGAGAGGGGTAAATGAGCAGTTCTTC. It codes for CSEMAATGRGVNEQFF.

This clonotype was recorded at least ten times. The chain is built from TRBV12-3 or TRBV12-4 and TRBJ2-5; 7 bases align to TRBD2. This CDR3 contains 16 residues. Trimming cost V 4 bases and J 0 bases; bases outside gene matches: 8. CDR3 loop: CASSSSGESYQETQYF. In DNA form, the CDR3 reads TGTGCCAGCAGTTCTAGCGGAGAATCGTACCAAGAGACCCAGTACTTC.

This clonotype has only one observation. The chain uses TRBV7-2 and TRBJ2-2; D gene uncertain. There are 14 residues in the CDR3. Germline CDR1 and CDR2: SGHTA and FQGNSA. V lost 4 bases and J 2 bases, leaving 8 bases between the germline ends. This CDR3 reads CASSYTTNTGELFF. Here the CDR3 DNA reads TGTGCCAGCAGCTATACGACTAACACCGGGGAGCTGTTTTTT.

V is TRBV28 and J is TRBJ1-1; tentative D call: TRBD1 (5 bases). Trimming cost V 3 bases and J 1 base, with 12 bases left between them. The germline V gene encodes CDR1 MDHEN and CDR2 SYDVKM. The CDR3 runs 15 residues. In DNA form, the CDR3 reads TGTGCCAGCAGTTTCTCGCAGGGTGCGAACACTGAAGCTTTCTTT. This translates into CASSFSQGANTEAFF.

This chain uses TRBV15 with TRBJ1-1; D may be TRBD1 (6 bases). Germline lookup yields CDR1 LNHNV and CDR2 YYDKDF (reference sequence). This CDR3 contains 14 residues. Trimming removed 0 bases at V and 6 bases at J, with 11 bases between. The DNA for the CDR3 is TGTGCCACCAGCAGAGATGTAGGACAGCCTGAAGCTTTCTTT. This gives the protein CATSRDVGQPEAFF.

J is TRBJ2-1 and V is TRBV5-3, with D uncertain. TRBV5-3 belongs to the ORF category, with a function that is uncertain. This CDR3 is 13 amino acids long. Trimming removed 2 bases at V and 4 bases at J, with 7 bases between. The CDR3 bases are TGTGCCAGAAGCTTCCCCAGGTACAATGAGCAGTTCTTC. Its translation: CARSFPRYNEQFF.

In its sample, this clonotype is large. The chain is built from TRBV4-1 and TRBJ1-2; D ambiguous. This CDR3 has 16 residues. The V and J ends lost 1 base and 4 bases respectively, with 16 bases between them. Germline loops: CDR1 MGHRA, CDR2 YSYEKL. CDR3 amino acids: CASSQANTGGPYGYTF. In DNA, the CDR3 is TGCGCCAGCAGCCAAGCCAACACTGGTGGGCCCTATGGCTACACCTTC.